This T cell receptor beta chain originates from a study of OX40 agonist ivuxolimab in advanced cancers. Overall study context: Patients in the trial were receiving intravenous ivuxolimab every 2 weeks, at doses of 0.01 to 10 mg/kg.

Per germline, CDR1 LNHDA and CDR2 SQIVND (reference sequence). The CDR3 covers 14 residues. V lost 8 bases to trimming and J lost 6 bases; unmatched junction nucleotides: 7. Study-wide points: On average, a greater number of expanded clones characterised CD8+ T cells relative to CD4+.

The table came from immunoSEQ multiplex PCR; TCRdb's copy has only in-frame clones and leaves some out. The sample lists roughly 45,000 clones, approximately 86% seen once, with around 2% in the top ten. To note about this clone: Its cognate antigen is unknown.

V and J are TRBV19 and TRBJ1-6, with 7 nucleotides matching TRBD1. This TCR was recovered from an adult with an advanced solid tumor such as melanoma, head and neck, liver or kidney cancer. Sample: CD4+ or CD8+ T cells sorted from blood, taken in a trial of the OX40 agonist ivuxolimab. The CDR3 protein is CASCRDSVNSPLHF. The CDR3 DNA reads TGTGCCAGTTGCAGGGACAGTGTTAATTCACCCCTCCACTTT.